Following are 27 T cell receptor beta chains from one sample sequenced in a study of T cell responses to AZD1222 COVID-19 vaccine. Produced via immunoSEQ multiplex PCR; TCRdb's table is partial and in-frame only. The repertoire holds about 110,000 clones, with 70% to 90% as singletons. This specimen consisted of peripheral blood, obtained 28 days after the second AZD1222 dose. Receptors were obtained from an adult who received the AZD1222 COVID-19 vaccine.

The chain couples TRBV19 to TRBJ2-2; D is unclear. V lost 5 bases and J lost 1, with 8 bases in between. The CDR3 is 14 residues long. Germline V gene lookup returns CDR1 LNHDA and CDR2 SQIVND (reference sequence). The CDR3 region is CASSSSLNTGELFF. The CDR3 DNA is TGTGCCAGTAGTTCCTCTCTGAACACCGGGGAGCTGTTTTTT. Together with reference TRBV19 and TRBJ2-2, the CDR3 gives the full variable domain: DGGITQSPKYLFRKEGQNVTLSCEQNLNHDAMYWYRQDPGQGLRLIYYSQIVNDFQKGDIAEGYSVSREKKESFPLTVTSAQKNPTAFYLCASSSSLNTGELFFGEGSRLTVL.

The CDR3 loop is CASSLGGGAETQYF. As DNA, the CDR3 is TGTGCCAGCAGTTTGGGCGGGGGGGCGGAGACCCAGTACTTC. The chain links TRBV28 to TRBJ2-5, with 9 bases that match TRBD2. With 3 bases clipped from V and 5 bases from J, the junction kept 4 bases outside the gene matches. The CDR3 covers 14 residues. Looked up from germline, CDR1 is MDHEN and CDR2 is SYDVKM.

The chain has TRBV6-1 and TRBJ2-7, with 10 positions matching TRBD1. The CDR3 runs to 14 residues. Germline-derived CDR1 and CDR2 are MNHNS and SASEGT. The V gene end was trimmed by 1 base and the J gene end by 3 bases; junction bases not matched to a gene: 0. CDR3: CASSEGTGGYEQYF. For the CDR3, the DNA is TGTGCCAGCAGTGAAGGGACAGGGGGCTACGAGCAGTACTTC.

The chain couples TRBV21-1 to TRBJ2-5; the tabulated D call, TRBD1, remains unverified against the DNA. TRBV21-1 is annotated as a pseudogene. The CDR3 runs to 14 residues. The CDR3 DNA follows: TGTGCCAGCAATGGTCCAACAGGGGGGGAGACCCAGTACTTC. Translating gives CASNGPTGGETQYF.

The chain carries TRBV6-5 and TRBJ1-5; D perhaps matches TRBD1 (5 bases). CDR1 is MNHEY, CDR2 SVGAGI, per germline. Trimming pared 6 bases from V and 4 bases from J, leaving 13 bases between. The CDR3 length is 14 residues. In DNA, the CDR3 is TGTGCCAGCAGGCCCCAGGGATCTAATCAGCCCCAGCATTTT. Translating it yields CASRPQGSNQPQHF.

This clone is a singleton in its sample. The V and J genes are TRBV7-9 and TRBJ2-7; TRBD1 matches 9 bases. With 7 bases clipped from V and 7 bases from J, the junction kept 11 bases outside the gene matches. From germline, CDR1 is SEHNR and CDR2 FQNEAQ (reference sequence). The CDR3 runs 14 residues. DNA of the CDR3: TGTGCCAGCAACCGGGACAGGGCTTCCGAGGAGCAGTACTTC. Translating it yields CASNRDRASEEQYF.

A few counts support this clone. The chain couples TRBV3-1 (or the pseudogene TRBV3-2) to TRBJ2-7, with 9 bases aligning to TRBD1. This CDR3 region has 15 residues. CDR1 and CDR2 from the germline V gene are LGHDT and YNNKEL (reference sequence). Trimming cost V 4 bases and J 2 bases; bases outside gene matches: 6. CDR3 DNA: TGTGCCAGCAGCCTCCCGGGACAGGGAGCCTACGAGCAGTACTTC. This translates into CASSLPGQGAYEQYF.

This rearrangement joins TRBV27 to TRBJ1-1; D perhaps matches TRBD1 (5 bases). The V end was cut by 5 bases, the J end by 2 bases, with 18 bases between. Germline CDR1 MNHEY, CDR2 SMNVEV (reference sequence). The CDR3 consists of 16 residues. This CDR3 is CASSTRDGLSNTEAFF. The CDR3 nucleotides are TGTGCCAGCAGTACCCGGGACGGACTGAGTAACACTGAAGCTTTCTTT.

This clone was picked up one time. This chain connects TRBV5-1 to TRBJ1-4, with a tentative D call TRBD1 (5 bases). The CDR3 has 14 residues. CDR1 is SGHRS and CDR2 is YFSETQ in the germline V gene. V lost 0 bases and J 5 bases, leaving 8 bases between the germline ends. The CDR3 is CASSLGQRNEKLFF. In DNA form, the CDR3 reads TGCGCCAGCAGCTTGGGACAGAGGAATGAAAAACTGTTTTTT.

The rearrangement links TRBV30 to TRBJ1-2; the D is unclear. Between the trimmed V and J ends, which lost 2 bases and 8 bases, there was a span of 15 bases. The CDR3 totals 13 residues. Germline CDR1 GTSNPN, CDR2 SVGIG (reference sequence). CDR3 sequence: CAWSPPGGYGYTF. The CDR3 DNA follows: TGTGCCTGGAGTCCCCCCGGAGGATACGGCTACACCTTC. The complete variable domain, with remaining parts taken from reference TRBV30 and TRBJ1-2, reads SQTIHQWPATLVQPVGSPLSLECTVEGTSNPNLYWYRQAAGRGLQLLFYSVGIGQISSEVPQNLSASRPQDRQFILSSKKLLLSDSGFYLCAWSPPGGYGYTFGSGTRLTVV.

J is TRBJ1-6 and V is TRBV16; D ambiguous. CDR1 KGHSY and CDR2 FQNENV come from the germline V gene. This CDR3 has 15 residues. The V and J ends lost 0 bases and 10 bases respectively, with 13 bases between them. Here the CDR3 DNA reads TGTGCCAGCAGCCAATCGGGAGGCCTGGGATCACCCCTCCACTTT. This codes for CASSQSGGLGSPLHF.

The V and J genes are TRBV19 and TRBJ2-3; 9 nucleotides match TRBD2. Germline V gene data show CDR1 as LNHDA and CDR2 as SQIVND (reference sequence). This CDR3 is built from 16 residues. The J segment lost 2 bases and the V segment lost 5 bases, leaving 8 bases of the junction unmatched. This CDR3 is CASSALSGRHTDTQYF. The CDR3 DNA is TGTGCCAGTAGTGCCCTTAGCGGGAGACACACAGATACGCAGTATTTT.

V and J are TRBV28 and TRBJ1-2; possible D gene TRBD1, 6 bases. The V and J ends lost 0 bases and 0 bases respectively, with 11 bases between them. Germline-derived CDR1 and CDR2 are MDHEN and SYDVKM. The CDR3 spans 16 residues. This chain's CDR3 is CASSLWTGQTNYGYTF. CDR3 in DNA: TGTGCCAGCAGTTTATGGACGGGACAAACTAACTATGGCTACACCTTC.

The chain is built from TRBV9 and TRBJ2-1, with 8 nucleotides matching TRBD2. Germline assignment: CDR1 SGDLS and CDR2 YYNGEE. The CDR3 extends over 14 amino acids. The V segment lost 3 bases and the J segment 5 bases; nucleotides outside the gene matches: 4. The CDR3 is CASSAGGADNEQFF. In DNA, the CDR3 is TGTGCCAGCAGCGCCGGGGGGGCCGACAATGAGCAGTTCTTC.

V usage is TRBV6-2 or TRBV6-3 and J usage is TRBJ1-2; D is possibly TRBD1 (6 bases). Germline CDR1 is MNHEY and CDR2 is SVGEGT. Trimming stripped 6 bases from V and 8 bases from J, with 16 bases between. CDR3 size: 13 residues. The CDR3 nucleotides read TGTGCCAGCAGCAAGACAGGTCTCAGAGGCTACACCTTC. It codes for CASSKTGLRGYTF.

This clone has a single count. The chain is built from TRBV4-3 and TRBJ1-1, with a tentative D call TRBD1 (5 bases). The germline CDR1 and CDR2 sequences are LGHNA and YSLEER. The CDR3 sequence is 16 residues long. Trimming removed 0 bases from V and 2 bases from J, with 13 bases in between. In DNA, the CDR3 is TGCGCCAGCAGCCAAGAAAGGTCCGGGGGAAACACTGAAGCTTTCTTT. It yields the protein CASSQERSGGNTEAFF.

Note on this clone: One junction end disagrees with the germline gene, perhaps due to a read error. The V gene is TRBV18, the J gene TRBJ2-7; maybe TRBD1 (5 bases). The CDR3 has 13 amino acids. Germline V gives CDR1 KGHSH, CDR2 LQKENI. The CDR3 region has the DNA TGTGCCGGCTCACCGCGACAGCGAGAAGAGCAGTACTTC. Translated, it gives CAGSPRQREEQYF.

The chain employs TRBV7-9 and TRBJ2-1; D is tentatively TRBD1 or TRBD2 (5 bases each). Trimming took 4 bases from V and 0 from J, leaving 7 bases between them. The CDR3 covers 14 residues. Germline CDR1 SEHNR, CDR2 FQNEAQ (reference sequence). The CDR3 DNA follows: TGTGCCAGCAGCTGGGACCCCTCCTACAATGAGCAGTTCTTC. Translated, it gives CASSWDPSYNEQFF.

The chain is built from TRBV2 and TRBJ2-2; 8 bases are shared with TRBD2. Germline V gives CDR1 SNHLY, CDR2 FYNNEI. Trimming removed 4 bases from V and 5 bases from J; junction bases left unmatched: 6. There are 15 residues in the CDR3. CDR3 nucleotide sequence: TGTGCCAGCAGTGGCATAGCGGGGTTAACCGGGGAGCTGTTTTTT. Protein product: CASSGIAGLTGELFF.

DNA of the CDR3: TGTGCCAGCAGTGGCGCGAACACAGATACGCAGTATTTT. It specifies CASSGANTDTQYF. The chain combines TRBV25-1 with TRBJ2-3; D uncertain. V lost 4 bases and J lost 2, with 7 bases in between. CDR3 length: 13 amino acids. In germline, CDR1 is MGHDK, CDR2 SYGVNS. Using reference TRBV25-1 and TRBJ2-3 for the parts outside the CDR3, the full variable domain is EADIYQTPRYLVIGTGKKITLECSQTMGHDKMYWYQQDPGMELHLIHYSYGVNSTEKGDLSSESTVSRIRTEHFPLTLESARPSHTSQYLCASSGANTDTQYFGPGTRLTVL.

The CDR3 protein is CASSLDVGVGDEKLFF. CDR3 coding DNA: TGTGCCAGCAGCTTAGACGTGGGGGTCGGTGATGAAAAACTGTTTTTT. V usage is TRBV7-8 and J usage is TRBJ1-4; possibly TRBD1 for D (5 bases). Trimming took 1 base from V and 6 from J, leaving 15 bases between them. Per germline, CDR1 SGHVS and CDR2 FQNEAQ. CDR3 length equals 16 residues.

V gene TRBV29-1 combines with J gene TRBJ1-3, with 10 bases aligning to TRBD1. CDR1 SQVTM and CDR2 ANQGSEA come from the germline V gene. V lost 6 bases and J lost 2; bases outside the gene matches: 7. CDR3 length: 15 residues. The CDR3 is CSVSPGTGAGNTIYF. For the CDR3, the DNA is TGCAGCGTCAGCCCCGGGACAGGGGCTGGAAACACCATATATTTT.

This chain's CDR3 is CAIGPGQGKNEQFF. In nucleotides, the CDR3 is TGTGCCATAGGCCCGGGACAGGGTAAAAATGAGCAGTTCTTC. The V and J genes are TRBV19 and TRBJ2-1; 9 bases are shared with TRBD1. J gave up 7 bases and V 10 bases, and 11 bases lay outside the gene matches. Germline assignment: CDR1 LNHDA and CDR2 SQIVND (reference sequence). The length of the CDR3 is 14 residues. Together with reference TRBV19 and TRBJ2-1, the CDR3 gives the full variable domain: DGGITQSPKYLFRKEGQNVTLSCEQNLNHDAMYWYRQDPGQGLRLIYYSQIVNDFQKGDIAEGYSVSREKKESFPLTVTSAQKNPTAFYLCAIGPGQGKNEQFFGPGTRLTVL.

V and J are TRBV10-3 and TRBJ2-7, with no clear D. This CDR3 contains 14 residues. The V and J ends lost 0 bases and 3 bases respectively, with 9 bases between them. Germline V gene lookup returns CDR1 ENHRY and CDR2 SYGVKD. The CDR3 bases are TGTGCCATCAGTGAGTCGGAGTCCCACTACGAGCAGTACTTC. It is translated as CAISESESHYEQYF.

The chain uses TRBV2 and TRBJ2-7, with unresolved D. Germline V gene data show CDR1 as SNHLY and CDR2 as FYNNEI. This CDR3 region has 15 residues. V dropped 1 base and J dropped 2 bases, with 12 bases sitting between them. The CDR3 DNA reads TGTGCCAGCAGTGAAGGTCAGATCCTAACCTACGAGCAGTACTTC. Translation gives CASSEGQILTYEQYF.

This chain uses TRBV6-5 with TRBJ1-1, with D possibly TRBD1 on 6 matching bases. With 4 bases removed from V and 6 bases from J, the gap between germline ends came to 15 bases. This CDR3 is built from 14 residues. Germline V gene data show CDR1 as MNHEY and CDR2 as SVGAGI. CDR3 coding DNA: TGTGCCAGCAGTTCTGGGGGGGGGCGACCTGAAGCTTTCTTT. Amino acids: CASSSGGGRPEAFF.

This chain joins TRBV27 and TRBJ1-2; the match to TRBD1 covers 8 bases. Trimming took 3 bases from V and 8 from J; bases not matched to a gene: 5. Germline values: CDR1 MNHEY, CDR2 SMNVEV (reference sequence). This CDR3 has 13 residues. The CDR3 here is CASSFATGEGYTF. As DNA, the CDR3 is TGTGCCAGCAGTTTCGCGACAGGGGAGGGCTACACCTTC.